This T cell receptor (beta chain) was obtained from a study of molecular identifiers for immune sequencing clone quantification. Study-wide findings and caveats: Over 99% of CMV-specific effector molecules, but under 1% of naive ones, were in clones above 20 copies.

TCRdb called the PCR reads again in MiXCR, with one record for every CDR3 protein. The table includes 40,000 or so distinct CDR3 sequences, around 21% detected once. CDR1 SNHLY and CDR2 FYNNEI come from the germline V gene. V was clipped by 3 bases and J by 5 bases; unmatched bases: 11. The CDR3 contains 17 residues. This clonotype came up many times. Its antigen is not identified. Libraries for naive CD8 T cells, which were made from about 20,000 to 1,000,000 sorted cells, drew on 10%, 30% or 50% of the RNA. The J gene is TRBJ2-5, the V gene TRBV2; 11 bases agree with TRBD2. The sequence was obtained from a human donor in good health. Some libraries in this study had Jurkat cell RNA spiked in. The sequencing input was naive CD8+ T cells from blood, with Jurkat cell RNA spiked in. Specified subset: FACS-sorted CD8+CD4-CCR7+CD45RA+ naive T cells. CDR3 region: CASSDILAGGFGETQYF. CDR3 DNA: TGTGCCAGCAGTGATATTCTAGCGGGGGGATTCGGGGAGACCCAGTACTTC.